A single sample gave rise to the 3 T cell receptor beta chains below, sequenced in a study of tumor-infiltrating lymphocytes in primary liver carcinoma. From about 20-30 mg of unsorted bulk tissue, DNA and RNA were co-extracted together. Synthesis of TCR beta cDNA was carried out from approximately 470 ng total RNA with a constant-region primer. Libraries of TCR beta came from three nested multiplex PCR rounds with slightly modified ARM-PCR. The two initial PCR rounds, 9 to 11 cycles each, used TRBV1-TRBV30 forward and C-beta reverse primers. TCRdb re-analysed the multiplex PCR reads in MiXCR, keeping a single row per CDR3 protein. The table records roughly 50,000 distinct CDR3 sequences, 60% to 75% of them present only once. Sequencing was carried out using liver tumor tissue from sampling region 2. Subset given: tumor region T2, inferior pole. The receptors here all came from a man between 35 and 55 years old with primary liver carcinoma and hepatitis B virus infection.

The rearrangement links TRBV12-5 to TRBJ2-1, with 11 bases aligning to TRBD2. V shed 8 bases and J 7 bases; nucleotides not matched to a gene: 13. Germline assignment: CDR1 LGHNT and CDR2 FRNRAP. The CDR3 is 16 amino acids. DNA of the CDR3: TGTGCTAGTACTTTGGTACTAGCGGGAGAGGGGAATGAGCAGTTCTTC. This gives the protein CASTLVLAGEGNEQFF.

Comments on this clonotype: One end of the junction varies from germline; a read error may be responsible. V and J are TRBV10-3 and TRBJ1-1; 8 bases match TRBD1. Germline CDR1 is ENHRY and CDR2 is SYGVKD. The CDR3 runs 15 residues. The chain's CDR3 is CAIGPGGDWNAEAFF. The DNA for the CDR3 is TGTGCCATCGGTCCAGGGGGCGATTGGAACGCTGAAGCTTTCTTT.

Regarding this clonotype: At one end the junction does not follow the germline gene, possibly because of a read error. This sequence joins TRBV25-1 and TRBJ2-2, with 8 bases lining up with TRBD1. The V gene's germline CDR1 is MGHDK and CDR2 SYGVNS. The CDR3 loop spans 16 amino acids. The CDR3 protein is CASSDRGPHQTGELFF. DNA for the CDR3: TGTGCTAGCAGTGACAGGGGACCACACCAGACCGGGGAGCTGTTTTTT.